This record looks at one TCR beta chain sequence and its context. The antigen is not known. Compared with germline, one end of the junction differs, possibly owing to a read error. Construction of TCR beta libraries relied on iRepertoire HTBI primers and on Arm-PCR targeting CDR3 regions. TCRdb recomputed calls from the multiplex PCR reads with MiXCR, one row per CDR3 protein. Counted here are roughly 300,000 distinct CDR3 sequences, roughly a fifth occurring once; the ten biggest clones make up 25% to 30%. The sample belongs to a study of regulatory T cells in long-lasting Graves disease. Germline-derived CDR1 and CDR2 are GTSNPN and SVGIG (reference sequence). This CDR3 contains 14 residues. As for time point: persistent/refractory GD, antithyroid drugs over 5 years with positive TRAb. Making the TCR library involved RNA that had been extracted from PBMCs. The study, taken as a whole, reports: Persistent Graves' cases showed lower TCR diversity than newly diagnosed cases.

The rearrangement joins TRBV30 to TRBJ1-1; D is perhaps TRBD1 (6 bases). This TCR derives from a female donor with Graves disease. Sequenced material: peripheral blood mononuclear cells (PBMCs), taken when the disease was refractory, from a patient treated with antithyroid drugs. The CDR3 DNA sequence: TGTGCCTGGAGTCGGGACACCCTGAACACTGAAGCTTTTTTT. The encoded protein is CAWSRDTLNTEAFF.